The text below deals with one T cell receptor beta chain. Antigen specificity is unknown. The data originate from a study of blood T cells in healthy people across ages. Whole-study results and caveats: Whereas aged donors had fewer naive CD4+ cells, long-lived donors had more of them and higher diversity.

V was pared by 6 bases and J by 4 bases, with 18 bases between. Germline CDR1 MNHNY, CDR2 SVGAGI (reference sequence). This CDR3 has 15 residues. Combining a sample-barcoded 5' primer with a J-beta primer mix, a second PCR ran for about 6 to 11 cycles. TCRdb reanalysed the 5' RACE reads using MiXCR and keeps one entry per CDR3 protein. The sample includes 1.5 million to 2 million distinct CDR3 sequences, around half of them seen just once. The chain links TRBV6-6 to TRBJ1-2; a weak D match, TRBD1 (6 bases). This TCR derives from a woman between 40 and 50 years old in good health. The sample taken for sequencing was blood. The CDR3 loop reads CASRKGGQVLYGYTF. CDR3 nucleotide sequence: TGTGCCAGCAGGAAGGGGGGTCAGGTTCTCTATGGCTACACCTTC.